A selection of T cell receptor beta chains follows, all from one sample in a study of neurological immune-mediated disorders. TCRdb fed the 5' RACE reads into MiXCR, producing one record per CDR3 protein. The sample has some 77,000 distinct CDR3 sequences, roughly an eighth seen once; the top ten hold about 4.5%. Specimen: PBMCs. These receptor sequences come from a female donor with HTLV-1-associated myelopathy (HAM/TSP). Both conserved end residues are part of each CDR3. Each record gives: D gene, clone size, J gene, V gene, CDR3 DNA, CDR3 protein. The D gene is left open where the match is weak. Clone size is stated in some rows and not others, as once, few, many or a class when expanded.

d_gene: .; abundance: .; j_gene: TRBJ2-7; v_gene: TRBV7-2; CDR3nt: TGTGCCAGCAGCTCAAGCGCGGGGAGGCCGGTCTACGAGCAGTACTTC; CDR3aa: CASSSSAGRPVYEQYF
d_gene: TRBD2; abundance: many; j_gene: TRBJ2-1; v_gene: TRBV11-3; CDR3nt: TGTGCCAGCAGCTTGGGGCGGGGGAGAAGTGGGGATGAGCAGTTCTTC; CDR3aa: CASSLGRGRSGDEQFF
d_gene: TRBD2; abundance: many; j_gene: TRBJ2-1; v_gene: TRBV5-1; CDR3nt: TGCGCCAGCAGCGGCGACGGGGGGGCCGGACGCTATGAGCAGTTCTTC; CDR3aa: CASSGDGGAGRYEQFF
d_gene: TRBD1; abundance: many; j_gene: TRBJ2-3; v_gene: TRBV25-1; CDR3nt: TGTGCCAGCAGCCAGCCCTTGGGGAGGGGACAGGGGGCAGATACGCAGTATTTT; CDR3aa: CASSQPLGRGQGADTQYF
d_gene: .; abundance: many; j_gene: TRBJ2-7; v_gene: TRBV24-1; CDR3nt: TGTGCCACCAGTGATTTGGCAGGAGATCCGTACGAGCAGTACTTC; CDR3aa: CATSDLAGDPYEQYF
d_gene: TRBD1; abundance: many; j_gene: TRBJ2-3; v_gene: TRBV7-3; CDR3nt: TGTGCCAGCAGCTTAACTGGGGACAGGGGGCGAGATACGCAGTATTTT; CDR3aa: CASSLTGDRGRDTQYF
d_gene: .; abundance: many; j_gene: TRBJ2-3; v_gene: TRBV28; CDR3nt: TGTGCCAGCAGTCACACTAAGCTTATTTCAGGGGCAGATACGCAGTATTTT; CDR3aa: CASSHTKLISGADTQYF
d_gene: .; abundance: few; j_gene: TRBJ2-1; v_gene: TRBV11-2; CDR3nt: TGTGCCAGCAGCTCAGGGCAGGGAGGCAATGAGCAGTTCTTC; CDR3aa: CASSSGQGGNEQFF
d_gene: .; abundance: many; j_gene: TRBJ1-1; v_gene: TRBV12-3/TRBV12-4; CDR3nt: TGTGCCAGCAGTTTTGTGGAAGCTTTCTTT; CDR3aa: CASSFVEAFF
d_gene: .; abundance: many; j_gene: TRBJ2-1; v_gene: TRBV20-1; CDR3nt: TGCAGTGCCAAAACGGGACTTTGGGATGAGCAGTTCTTC; CDR3aa: CSAKTGLWDEQFF
d_gene: .; abundance: many; j_gene: TRBJ2-6; v_gene: TRBV15; CDR3nt: TGTGCCACCAGCAGACCCATCTTCAGGGGGGGACCTGGGGCCAACGTCCTGACTTTC; CDR3aa: CATSRPIFRGGPGANVLTF
d_gene: TRBD1; abundance: many; j_gene: TRBJ2-3; v_gene: TRBV20-1; CDR3nt: TGCAGTGCTAGAGTATTGCTGCAGGGGGCCGGCACAGATACGCAGTATTTT; CDR3aa: CSARVLLQGAGTDTQYF
d_gene: TRBD2; abundance: few; j_gene: TRBJ2-3; v_gene: TRBV5-1; CDR3nt: TGCGCCAGCAGCTTGGCCGGGACTAGCGGGGGGGCAGATACGCAGTATTTT; CDR3aa: CASSLAGTSGGADTQYF
d_gene: .; abundance: many; j_gene: TRBJ2-2; v_gene: TRBV12-3/TRBV12-4; CDR3nt: TGTGCCAGCAGTCCGGGGAGGACTGGGATTCTGTTTTTT; CDR3aa: CASSPGRTGILFF
d_gene: .; abundance: many; j_gene: TRBJ1-2; v_gene: TRBV9; CDR3nt: TGTGCCAGCAGCCCTGGACTGTCGGAGGCTGGCTACACCTTC; CDR3aa: CASSPGLSEAGYTF
d_gene: .; abundance: many; j_gene: TRBJ1-3; v_gene: TRBV10-3; CDR3nt: TGTGCCATCAGACCTAGGAGAACCTTAGGACCCTCTGGAAACACCATATATTTT; CDR3aa: CAIRPRRTLGPSGNTIYF
d_gene: .; abundance: many; j_gene: TRBJ1-3; v_gene: TRBV3-1; CDR3nt: TGTGCCAGCAGCCCTAGATCTGGAAACACCATATATTTT; CDR3aa: CASSPRSGNTIYF
d_gene: .; abundance: many; j_gene: TRBJ2-7; v_gene: TRBV2; CDR3nt: TGTGCCAGCAGTGACGGGCGGGGAGAATGGTACGAGCAGTACTTC; CDR3aa: CASSDGRGEWYEQYF
d_gene: .; abundance: many; j_gene: TRBJ2-5; v_gene: TRBV9; CDR3nt: TGTGCCAGCAGCGATAGTCAGGGGGCGTATACGGGAGGGGCCCAGTACTTC; CDR3aa: CASSDSQGAYTGGAQYF
d_gene: .; abundance: many; j_gene: TRBJ2-7; v_gene: TRBV6-6; CDR3nt: TGTGCCAGCAGCCCCGTCACGGATAGGGCTTACGAGCAGTACTTC; CDR3aa: CASSPVTDRAYEQYF